A single sample gave rise to the 9 T cell receptor beta chains below, sequenced in a study of beta chain features in type 1 diabetes. All of the isolated RNA was reverse transcribed, so expressed TCRB transcripts were sequenced. Produced via immunoSEQ multiplex PCR; TCRdb's table is partial and in-frame only. The data show 250,000 to 400,000 clones, about 14% seen once. Sample: central memory CD4+ T cells from blood. These receptor sequences come from a man aged 25 to 40 in good health.

This clone was detected a few times. The rearrangement links TRBV6-5 to TRBJ1-2; D uncertain. V was pared by 6 bases and J by 4 bases, with 12 bases between. CDR3 length: 13 amino acids. Germline V lookup: CDR1 MNHEY, CDR2 SVGAGI. The CDR3 here is CASSPWPSYGYTF. The CDR3 bases are TGTGCCAGCAGCCCATGGCCCAGCTATGGCTACACCTTC.

This clone has only a few counts. The genes are TRBV11-2 and TRBJ2-3; 7 bases agree with TRBD2. Germline CDR1 reads SGHAT; CDR2 reads FQNNGV. The V gene end was trimmed by 5 bases and the J gene end by 2 bases; junction bases not matched to a gene: 7. CDR3 length equals 15 residues. CDR3 bases: TGTGCCAGCAGCCAGACCCGGGGGGACACAGATACGCAGTATTTT. Its translation: CASSQTRGDTDTQYF.

Details on this clone: Germline is not matched at one junction end, which may reflect a read error. V usage is TRBV5-4 and J usage is TRBJ1-1; D remains ambiguous. CDR1 and CDR2 from the germline V gene are SGHNT and YYREEE (reference sequence). The CDR3 totals 15 residues. CDR3 amino acids: CASSQERGVNTEAFF. The CDR3 DNA reads as TGCGCCAGCAGCCAAGAGCGGGGAGTGAACACTGAAGCTTTCTTT.

This rearrangement joins TRBV5-4 to TRBJ1-1; the D is unclear. Trimming shortened V by 0 bases and J by 4 bases, and 10 bases separated the two germline ends. Germline loops: CDR1 SGHNT, CDR2 YYREEE (reference sequence). This CDR3 has 14 amino acids. Here the CDR3 reads CASSLDQLGTEAFF. CDR3 DNA sequence: TGTGCCAGCAGCTTGGACCAGCTAGGCACTGAAGCTTTCTTT.

This clone was found a few times. Other nucleotide sequences in the sample specify the same CDR3. This chain uses TRBV7-9 with TRBJ2-3, with no clear D. V was pared by 0 bases and J by 4 bases, with 5 bases between. The CDR3 consists of 13 residues. From germline, CDR1 is SEHNR and CDR2 FQNEAQ (reference sequence). CDR3 loop: CASSLATADTQYF. The CDR3 nucleotides are TGTGCCAGCAGCTTAGCGACCGCAGATACGCAGTATTTT.

This clone was seen more than once but under ten times. The chain has TRBV10-3 and TRBJ1-5; D might be TRBD1 (6 bases). Trimming stripped 3 bases from V and 5 bases from J, with 17 bases between. CDR3 length: 16 amino acids. Germline V gene lookup returns CDR1 ENHRY and CDR2 SYGVKD. CDR3 residues: CAISDRNQGFDQPQHF. The CDR3 nucleotides are TGTGCCATCAGTGACCGAAATCAGGGGTTCGATCAGCCCCAGCATTTT.

This clone occurred a few times. The V call is TRBV6-5, the J call TRBJ1-1, with D uncertain. The CDR3 has 14 residues. Looked up from germline, CDR1 is MNHEY and CDR2 is SVGAGI. Between the trimmed V and J ends, which lost 2 bases and 0 bases, there was a span of 7 bases. The CDR3 is CASSYIRLNTEAFF. The CDR3 DNA sequence: TGTGCCAGCAGTTACATCCGCTTGAACACTGAAGCTTTCTTT.

The chain links TRBV18 to TRBJ2-7; D is perhaps TRBD1 (7 bases). Germline V CDR1 and CDR2: KGHSH, LQKENI. CDR3 length: 15 amino acids. Trimming cost V 3 bases and J 4 bases, with 16 bases left between them. This CDR3 is CASSPRGASIYEQYF. Here the CDR3 DNA reads TGTGCCAGCTCACCCAGGGGGGCGAGTATTTACGAGCAGTACTTC.

This chain connects TRBV9 to TRBJ2-5; TRBD1 aligns across 8 bases. V was clipped by 2 bases and J by 4 bases; unmatched bases: 10. The germline V gene has CDR1 SGDLS and CDR2 YYNGEE. The CDR3 is made up of 16 amino acids. The CDR3 loop is CASSVLGQGGRETQYF. The CDR3 coding sequence is TGTGCCAGCAGCGTTCTCGGACAGGGTGGACGAGAGACCCAGTACTTC.